Shown below are 19 T cell receptor beta chains from a single sample sequenced in a study of CD8+CD57+ T cells in acquired aplastic anemia. Profiles of TCR beta VDJ and CDR3 were generated from a genomic DNA template. TCRdb re-called the reads with MiXCR, one entry per CDR3 protein. The repertoire holds around 400,000 distinct CDR3 sequences, with about two thirds as singletons. What was sequenced was sorted CD4+, CD8+, or CD8+CD57+ T cells (not recorded which) from PBMCs. The receptors derive from a human donor in good health, serving as a control.

V gene TRBV11-1 combines with J gene TRBJ1-5, with D unclear. V was cut by 8 bases and J by 16 bases, with 24 bases left in between. Germline CDR1 is SGHAT and CDR2 is FQDESV (reference sequence). This CDR3 has 13 amino acids. The chain's CDR3 is CASVLAGNRANHF. The CDR3 nucleotides read TGTGCCAGCGTCCTCGCAGGCAACCGGGCCAACCATTTT.

The chain carries TRBV15 and TRBJ2-3, with 9 bases that match TRBD1. Trimming took 3 bases from V and 4 from J; bases not matched to a gene: 5. The CDR3 covers 15 residues. Germline-derived CDR1 and CDR2 are LNHNV and YYDKDF (reference sequence). This CDR3 reads CATSRSRDRADTQYF. Here the CDR3 DNA reads TGTGCCACCAGCAGGAGTCGGGACAGGGCAGATACGCAGTATTTT.

This clonotype was seen once. It is likely a read error, because the conserved phenylalanine at the end of the CDR3 is missing. V and J are TRBV2 and TRBJ2-5; no firm D call. The CDR3 length is 13 residues. Germline CDR1 reads SNHLY; CDR2 reads FYNNEI. Trimming left V 6 bases short and J 8 bases short, with 16 bases between. The CDR3: CASSVQQQNTQYN. The CDR3 coding sequence is TGTGCCAGCAGCGTACAGCAGCAAAACACCCAGTACAAC.

The chain joins TRBV12-3 or TRBV12-4 to TRBJ1-1; 9 bases match TRBD1. CDR3 length equals 14 residues. V was clipped by 3 bases and J by 7 bases; unmatched bases: 6. CDR3 nucleotides: TGTGCCAGCAGTTTTCCGGGACAGGGCATTGAAGCTTTCTTT. The encoded protein is CASSFPGQGIEAFF.

The chain joins TRBV7-2 to TRBJ2-7; 7 bases match TRBD2. The DNA end is a closer match to TRBJ2-1, so the J assignment may be wrong. There are 14 residues in the CDR3. Germline loops: CDR1 SGHTA, CDR2 FQGNSA. CDR3 in DNA: TGTGCCAGCACGACTGGGGGGGGGTTCTTCGAGCAGTTCTTC. The encoded protein is CASTTGGGFFEQFF.

Points on this clonotype: This CDR3 is missing its conserved last phenylalanine or tryptophan, likely due to a read error. The limits of the CDR3 on the DNA are not certain, so only TCRdb's listed CDR3 is given. The chain couples TRBV7-3 to TRBJ1-2; the DNA was not used to check the table's D call, TRBD1. Germline lookup yields CDR1 SGHTA and CDR2 FQGTGA. A total of 13 residues make up the CDR3, ends included. CDR3 in amino acids: CASSSDRGLYNEQ.

V usage is TRBV2 and J usage is TRBJ2-7; no clear D gene. The germline gives CDR1 SNHLY, CDR2 FYNNEI. V was shortened by 6 bases and J by 10 bases, with 13 bases between the two germline ends. The CDR3 consists of 11 residues. The CDR3 reads CASREIGAQYF. The CDR3 DNA is TGTGCCAGCAGGGAAATAGGCGCACAGTACTTC.

The J gene is TRBJ2-1, the V gene TRBV12-3 or TRBV12-4, with a possible D match to TRBD2 (6 bases). CDR3 length: 13 residues. V lost 7 bases, J lost 8 bases, and 15 bases lay in between. CDR3 residues: CASITSGGHEQFF. For the CDR3, the DNA is TGTGCCAGCATTACCTCCGGGGGTCATGAGCAGTTCTTC.

The rearrangement joins TRBV6-1 to TRBJ1-2; possibly TRBD1 for D (5 bases). Germline loops: CDR1 MNHNS, CDR2 SASEGT. V was shortened by 6 bases and J by 7 bases, with 24 bases between the two germline ends. This CDR3 comprises 16 residues. The CDR3 DNA follows: TGTGCCAGCAGCCAAGTGGGGGGAGAAAATATGAGTGGCTACACCTTC. Its protein product is CASSQVGGENMSGYTF.

The gene calls are TRBV15 and TRBJ2-7, with D perhaps being TRBD1 or TRBD2 (6 bases each). This CDR3 spans 14 amino acids. Per the germline V gene, CDR1 is LNHNV and CDR2 is YYDKDF (reference sequence). Trimming left V 5 bases short and J 4 bases short, with 15 bases between. The CDR3 loop reads CATSPGGSTYEQYF. The CDR3 DNA follows: TGTGCCACCAGCCCCGGGGGCTCAACGTACGAGCAGTACTTC.

In regard to this clonotype: Germline is not matched at one junction end, which may reflect a read error. The chain uses TRBV7-3 and TRBJ1-5; a possible D gene is TRBD1 (6 bases). CDR1 and CDR2 (germline): SGHTA, FQGTGA. The CDR3 consists of 13 residues. Here the CDR3 DNA reads TGTGCCAGCAGATTTACCGTGAAGCAGGGGCAGCACTTT. Amino acid sequence: CASRFTVKQGQHF. Variable domain in full (rest from reference TRBV7-3 and TRBJ1-5): GAGVSQTPSNKVTEKGKYVELRCDPISGHTALYWYRQSLGQGPEFLIYFQGTGAADDSGLPNDRFFAVRPEGSVSTLKIQRTERGDSAVYLCASRFTVKQGQHFGDGTRLSIL.

On this clonotype: A much larger clone lies a single base off, so this may be a read error. The gene calls are TRBV6-1 and TRBJ2-5; D is uncertain. CDR3 size: 13 residues. Germline CDR1 MNHNS, CDR2 SASEGT. V gave up 8 bases and J gave up 4 bases, with 14 bases separating them. The CDR3 loop reads CASGEPDRETQYF. The DNA of the CDR3 is TGTGCCAGCGGCGAGCCAGACCGAGAGACCCAGTACTTC.

The chain carries TRBV20-1 and TRBJ1-2, with D possibly matching TRBD1 (5 bases). Germline V gene data show CDR1 as DFQATT and CDR2 as SNEGSKA (reference sequence). Between the trimmed V and J ends, which lost 0 bases and 10 bases, there was a span of 18 bases. The CDR3 loop spans 14 amino acids. The CDR3: CSARDRGGAYYYTF. CDR3 bases: TGCAGTGCTAGAGATAGGGGCGGGGCATACTACTACACCTTC.

This rearrangement joins TRBV5-7 to TRBJ2-1; D gene unclear. TRBV5-7 is given ORF status, its function remaining uncertain. The V end lost 0 bases, the J end lost 7 bases, and 8 bases lay between the germline ends. This CDR3 is 13 amino acids long. CDR3 in DNA: TGTGCCAGCAGCTTGGATTGGCCTAATGAGCAGTTCTTC. Protein product: CASSLDWPNEQFF.

In this sample, this clonotype turned up many times. The gene calls are TRBV19 and TRBJ2-7; 7 bases match TRBD2. The CDR3 runs 14 residues. Germline CDR1 and CDR2: LNHDA and SQIVND (reference sequence). The J segment lost 2 bases and the V segment lost 8 bases, leaving 9 bases of the junction unmatched. The CDR3 DNA is TGTGCCAGTCCGGCCAGAGGACTAGCCTACGAGCAGTACTTC. Its translation is CASPARGLAYEQYF.

Only one count was recorded for this clonotype. The junction differs from germline at one of its ends, possibly a read error. The CDR3 sequence: CASSVAAAHGEHTF. The CDR3 DNA reads as TGTGCCAGCAGCGTAGCAGCCGCGCACGGGGAGCACACCTTC. The V and J genes are TRBV7-2 and TRBJ1-2; no clear D gene. The CDR3 runs 14 residues. In germline, CDR1 is SGHTA, CDR2 FQGNSA.

This chain links TRBV19 with TRBJ1-1; no definite D call. Trimming removed 3 bases from V and 6 bases from J, with 11 bases in between. The CDR3 has 13 amino acids. From germline, CDR1 is LNHDA and CDR2 SQIVND (reference sequence). The CDR3 nucleotides read TGTGCCAGTAGTATTGGTAGTAGGGCTGAAGCTTTCTTT. Encoded protein: CASSIGSRAEAFF.

This chain joins TRBV5-1 and TRBJ1-1; 10 nucleotides agree with TRBD1. J gave up 9 bases and V 0 bases, and 2 bases lay outside the gene matches. The CDR3 totals 13 residues. Germline V gives CDR1 SGHRS, CDR2 YFSETQ. CDR3 loop: CASSLEGQGQAFF. Here the CDR3 DNA reads TGCGCCAGCAGCTTGGAGGGACAGGGGCAAGCTTTCTTT. Together with reference TRBV5-1 and TRBJ1-1, the CDR3 gives the full variable domain: KAGVTQTPRYLIKTRGQQVTLSCSPISGHRSVSWYQQTPGQGLQFLFEYFSETQRNKGNFPGRFSGRQFSNSRSEMNVSTLELGDSALYLCASSLEGQGQAFFGQGTRLTVV.

Many counts were recorded for this clonotype. This chain joins TRBV6-5 and TRBJ1-2; 7 nucleotides line up with TRBD1. In germline, CDR1 is MNHEY, CDR2 SVGAGI. The CDR3 contains 13 residues. After removal of 10 bases from V and 0 bases from J, the junction contained 5 bases not matched to a gene. The CDR3: CAIGTASNYGYTF. In nucleotides, the CDR3 is TGTGCCATCGGGACAGCTTCTAACTATGGCTACACCTTC.